This paragraph reports one T cell receptor beta chain. Its antigen is unidentified. Measured with immunoSEQ multiplex PCR; TCRdb has only the in-frame clones, and not every one. The sample lists approximately 2,300,000 clones, 85% to 95% occurring once. These data originate in a study of shared clonotypes between healthy human individuals. Study conclusions and caveats: The study drew on few donors, limiting represented genetic and exposure-history diversity.

Per germline, CDR1 SNHLY and CDR2 FYNNEI. This CDR3 is built from 17 residues. Unmatched junction bases numbered 10, after V lost 7 bases and J lost 5 bases. This sequence joins TRBV2 and TRBJ2-5, with TRBD2 identical over 16 bases. This clonotype originated in a man younger than 35 in good health. Some clones in this sample may be carry-over from other donors' samples. The sequencing input was naive CD4+ T cells from PBMCs. The subset is: CD45RA+ positively selected. DNA for the CDR3: TGTGCCAGCACCGGGACTAGCGGGAGGGCCACGGCGGAGACCCAGTACTTC. Translated: CASTGTSGRATAETQYF.